The T cell receptor beta chain described here comes from a study of blood T cell repertoires in COVID-19. About the study: Donors in Cohort 3 who had recovered were those with two negative PCRs, healthcare professional clearance, or resolution of their symptoms. Donors in the United States, Italy and Spain gave samples during acute or convalescent COVID-19. PBMCs, B-cell-depleted T cells, or T cells were the source of the cDNA or gDNA that made up the material.

V lost 4 bases to trimming and J lost 3 bases, with 9 bases between them. The CDR3 extends over 13 amino acids. Germline V lookup: CDR1 SGDLS, CDR2 YYNGEE. Using immunoSEQ multiplex PCR, the repertoire was profiled, and TCRdb retains in-frame clones only, with some absent. This table has about 210,000 clones, about 88% appearing once. Self-reported history from a screening survey and questionnaire set each donor's cohort. The chain uses TRBV9 and TRBJ2-3; possibly TRBD2 for D (6 bases). The receptor was isolated from a woman aged 40 to 50 in a cohort exposed to, infected with or recovered from COVID-19 (not recorded which). Sequencing input: PBMCs or T cells enriched from blood (not recorded which). The CDR3 reads CASSRERTDTQYF. Here the CDR3 DNA reads TGTGCCAGCAGCCGGGAGCGTACAGATACGCAGTATTTT. The entire variable domain, with the rest obtained from reference TRBV9 and TRBJ2-3, is as follows: DSGVTQTPKHLITATGQRVTLRCSPRSGDLSVYWYQQSLDQGLQFLIQYYNGEERAKGNILERFSAQQFPDLHSELNLSSLELGDSALYFCASSRERTDTQYFGPGTRLTVL.